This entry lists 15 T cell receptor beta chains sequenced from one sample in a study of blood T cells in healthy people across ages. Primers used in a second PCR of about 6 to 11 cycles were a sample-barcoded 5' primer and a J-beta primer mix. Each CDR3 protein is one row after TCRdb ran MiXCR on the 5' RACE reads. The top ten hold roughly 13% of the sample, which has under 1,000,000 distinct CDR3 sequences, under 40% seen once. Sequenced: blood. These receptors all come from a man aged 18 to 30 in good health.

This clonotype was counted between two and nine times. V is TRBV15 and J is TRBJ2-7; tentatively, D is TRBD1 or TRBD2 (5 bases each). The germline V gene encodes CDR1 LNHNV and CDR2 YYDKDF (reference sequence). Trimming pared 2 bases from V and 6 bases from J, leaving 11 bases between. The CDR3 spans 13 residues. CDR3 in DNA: TGTGCCACCAGCAGAATGGGGGAAGCCGAGCAGTACTTC. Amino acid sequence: CATSRMGEAEQYF.

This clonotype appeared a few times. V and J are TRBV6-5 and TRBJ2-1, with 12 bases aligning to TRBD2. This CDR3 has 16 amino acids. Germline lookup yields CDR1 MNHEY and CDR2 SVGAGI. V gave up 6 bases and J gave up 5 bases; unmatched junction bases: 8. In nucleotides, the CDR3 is TGTGCCAGCAGCAAACGAAGGACTAGCGGGAACAATGAGCAGTTCTTC. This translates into CASSKRRTSGNNEQFF.

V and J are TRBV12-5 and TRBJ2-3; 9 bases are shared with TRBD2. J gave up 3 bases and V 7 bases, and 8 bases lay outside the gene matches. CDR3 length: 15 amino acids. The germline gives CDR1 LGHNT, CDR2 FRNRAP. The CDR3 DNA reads TGTGCTAGTGCCTCCCGGCTAGCGGGGACAGATACGCAGTATTTT. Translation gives CASASRLAGTDTQYF.

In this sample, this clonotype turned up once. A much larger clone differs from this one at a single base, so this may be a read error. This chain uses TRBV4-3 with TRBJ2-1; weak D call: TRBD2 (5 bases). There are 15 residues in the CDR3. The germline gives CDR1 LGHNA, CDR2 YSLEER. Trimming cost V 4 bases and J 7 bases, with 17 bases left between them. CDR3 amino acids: CASSPRCFEGNEQFF. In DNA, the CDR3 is TGCGCCAGCAGCCCTAGATGTTTCGAGGGAAATGAGCAGTTCTTC.

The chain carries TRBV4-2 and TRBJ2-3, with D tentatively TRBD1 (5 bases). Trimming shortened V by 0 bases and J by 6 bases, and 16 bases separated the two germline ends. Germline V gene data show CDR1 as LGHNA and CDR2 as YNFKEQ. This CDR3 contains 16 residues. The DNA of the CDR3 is TGTGCCAGCAGCCAAGATCCACAGGTTCCAGCCGATACGCAGTATTTT. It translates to CASSQDPQVPADTQYF.

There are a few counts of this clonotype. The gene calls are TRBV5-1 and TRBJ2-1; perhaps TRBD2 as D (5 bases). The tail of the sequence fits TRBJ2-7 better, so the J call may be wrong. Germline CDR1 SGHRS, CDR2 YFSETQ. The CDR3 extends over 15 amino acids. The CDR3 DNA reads TGCGCCAGCAGCTTGGTGAGGGCAGAGTACAATGAGCAGTACTTC. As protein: CASSLVRAEYNEQYF.

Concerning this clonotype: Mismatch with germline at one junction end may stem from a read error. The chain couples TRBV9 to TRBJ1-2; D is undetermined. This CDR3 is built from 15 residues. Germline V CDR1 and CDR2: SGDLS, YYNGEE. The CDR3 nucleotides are TGTGTCAGCAGCGCAAGGGCGGTAAAGGGCTATGGCTACACCTTC. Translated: CVSSARAVKGYGYTF.

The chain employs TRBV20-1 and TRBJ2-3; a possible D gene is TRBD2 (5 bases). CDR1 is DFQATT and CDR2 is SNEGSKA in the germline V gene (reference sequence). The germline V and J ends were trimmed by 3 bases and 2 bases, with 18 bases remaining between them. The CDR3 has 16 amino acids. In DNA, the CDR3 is TGCAGTGCTAGGGTCCCCTACGGGGATGACACAGATACGCAGTATTTT. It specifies CSARVPYGDDTDTQYF.

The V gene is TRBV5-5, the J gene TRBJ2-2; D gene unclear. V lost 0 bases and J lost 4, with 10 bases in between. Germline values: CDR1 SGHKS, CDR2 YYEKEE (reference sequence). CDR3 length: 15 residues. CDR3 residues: CASSLGRTGTGELFF. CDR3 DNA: TGTGCCAGCAGCTTGGGTCGAACGGGCACCGGGGAGCTGTTTTTT.

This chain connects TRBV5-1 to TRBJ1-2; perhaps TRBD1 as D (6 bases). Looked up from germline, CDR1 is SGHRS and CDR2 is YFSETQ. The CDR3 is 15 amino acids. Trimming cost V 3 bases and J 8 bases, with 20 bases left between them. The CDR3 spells CASSWRAGAAGGYTF. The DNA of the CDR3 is TGCGCCAGCAGCTGGAGAGCAGGGGCGGCGGGCGGCTACACCTTC.

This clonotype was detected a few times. The CDR3 spells CAISESVGDEQFF. As DNA, the CDR3 is TGTGCCATCAGTGAGTCAGTAGGGGATGAGCAGTTCTTC. The chain joins TRBV10-3 to TRBJ2-1, with D tentatively TRBD1 (5 bases). The germline V gene has CDR1 ENHRY and CDR2 SYGVKD. CDR3 size: 13 residues. The ends were cut back, 0 bases at V and 8 bases at J, with 8 bases in the middle.

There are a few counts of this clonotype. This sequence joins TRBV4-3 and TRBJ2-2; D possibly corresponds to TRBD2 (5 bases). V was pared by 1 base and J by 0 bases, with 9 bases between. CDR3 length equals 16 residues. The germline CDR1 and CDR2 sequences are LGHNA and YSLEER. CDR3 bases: TGCGCCAGCAGCCAAGGGACTTCGACGAACACCGGGGAGCTGTTTTTT. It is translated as CASSQGTSTNTGELFF.

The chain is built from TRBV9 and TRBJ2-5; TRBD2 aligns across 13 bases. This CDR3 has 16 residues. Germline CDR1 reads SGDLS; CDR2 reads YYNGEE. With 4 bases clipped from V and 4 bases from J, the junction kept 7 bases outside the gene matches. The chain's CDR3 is CASSPRLAGGVETQYF. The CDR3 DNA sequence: TGTGCCAGCAGCCCTAGACTAGCGGGGGGCGTAGAGACCCAGTACTTC.

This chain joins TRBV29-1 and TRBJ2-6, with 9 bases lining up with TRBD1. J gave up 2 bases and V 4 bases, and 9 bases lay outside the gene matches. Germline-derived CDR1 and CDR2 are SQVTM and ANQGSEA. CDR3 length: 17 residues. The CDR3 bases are TGCAGCGTTGGGGACAGGGTGGATTGGGCTGGGGCCAACGTCCTGACTTTC. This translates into CSVGDRVDWAGANVLTF. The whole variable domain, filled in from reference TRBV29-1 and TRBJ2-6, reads SAVISQKPSRDICQRGTSLTIQCQVDSQVTMMFWYRQQPGQSLTLIATANQGSEATYESGFVIDKFPISRPNLTFSTLTVSNMSPEDSSIYLCSVGDRVDWAGANVLTFGAGSRLTVL.

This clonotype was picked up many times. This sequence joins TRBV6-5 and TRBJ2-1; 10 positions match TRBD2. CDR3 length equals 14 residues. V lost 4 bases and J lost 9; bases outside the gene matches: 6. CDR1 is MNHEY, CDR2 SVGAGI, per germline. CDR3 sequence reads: CASSLKRGGSEQFF. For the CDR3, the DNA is TGTGCCAGCAGTTTAAAGCGGGGGGGGAGTGAGCAGTTCTTC.